This is a list of T cell receptor beta chains from one sample in a study of T cell responses to AZD1222 COVID-19 vaccine. Assay used: immunoSEQ multiplex PCR; TCRdb lists only in-frame clones, some missing. This sample carries about 84,000 clones, about nine tenths of them seen once, and the ten largest clones take around 10%. Sequencing was performed on peripheral blood, taken 28 days after the second AZD1222 dose. The source is an adult who received the AZD1222 COVID-19 vaccine. Both conserved end residues are part of each CDR3. D genes are given only for firm matches. Clone sizes are given selectively: once, few, many, or a class where the clone is expanded.

v_gene	d_gene	abundance	j_gene	CDR3nt	CDR3aa
TRBV28	NA	NA	TRBJ2-4	TGTGCCAGCAGTTCAACAAAACTAGCCAAAAACATTCAGTACTTC	CASSSTKLAKNIQYF
TRBV5-1	TRBD2	NA	TRBJ2-3	TGCGCCAGCAGCTCGCGGACTAGCGGCACAGATACGCAGTATTTT	CASSSRTSGTDTQYF
TRBV7-3	NA	NA	TRBJ2-1	TGTGCCAGCAGCTTCAACGCTCCAACAGCCGTCAACAATGAGCAGTTCTTC	CASSFNAPTAVNNEQFF
TRBV24-1	TRBD2	NA	TRBJ2-1	TGTGCCGCTGCCCTAGCGGGAGGTAACAATGAGCAGTTCTTC	CAAALAGGNNEQFF
TRBV19	NA	NA	TRBJ1-5	TGTGCCAGTAGTATAATGGGAGCTGGCAATCAGCCCCAGCATTTT	CASSIMGAGNQPQHF
TRBV30	NA	once	TRBJ1-2	TGTGCCTGGAGTGCGCGGGGGCGTCTTAGCTACACCTTC	CAWSARGRLSYTF
TRBV4-2	NA	once	TRBJ1-1	TGTGCCAGCAGCCAATCCCTCAAGGTTGGAGCTTTCTTT	CASSQSLKVGAFF
TRBV6-5	NA	NA	TRBJ2-7	TGTGCCAGCAGCAAACGACAGGAATTGGACTACGAGCAGTACTTC	CASSKRQELDYEQYF
TRBV6-5	TRBD1	few	TRBJ1-2	TGTGCCAGCAGTTACGTCCGGACAGGGGGTGGCTATGGCTACACCTTC	CASSYVRTGGGYGYTF
TRBV6-5	NA	NA	TRBJ2-1	TGTGCCAGCAGACCTACAGGGCTGGACAATGAGCAGTTCTTC	CASRPTGLDNEQFF
TRBV24-1	TRBD2	NA	TRBJ2-1	TGTGCCACCAGCACAACCGGGACTAGCAGATACAATGAGCAGTTCTTC	CATSTTGTSRYNEQFF
TRBV27	TRBD1	NA	TRBJ1-5	TGTGCCAGCAGCAGACAGGGAGATCAGCCCCAGCATTTT	CASSRQGDQPQHF
TRBV12-3/TRBV12-4	NA	NA	TRBJ1-1	TGTGCCAGCAGGACCACAGAGAACACTGAAGCTTTCTTT	CASRTTENTEAFF
TRBV2	TRBD1	NA	TRBJ2-3	TGTGCCAGCAGGGCAGGGGGCAATCTCAATACGCAGTATTTT	CASRAGGNLNTQYF
TRBV5-4	NA	NA	TRBJ1-2	TGTGCCAGCACCCGTGGGGGCCTGGGGAACTATGGCTACACCTTC	CASTRGGLGNYGYTF
TRBV18	NA	NA	TRBJ2-1	TGTGCCAGCTCACCACCGTCTCGTGCCTCCTACAATGAGCAGTTCTTC	CASSPPSRASYNEQFF
TRBV18	NA	NA	TRBJ2-7	TGTGCCAGCTCACCATTCGCTCACGGCTCCTACGAGCAGTACTTC	CASSPFAHGSYEQYF
TRBV2	NA	NA	TRBJ1-1	TGTGCCAGCAAGGGACAACAGAACACTGAAGCTTTCTTT	CASKGQQNTEAFF
TRBV1	NA	NA	TRBJ2-2	TGCACCAGCAGCCACCTGGGAACTAGCGGGGGAGAGACCGGGGAGCTGTTTTTT	CTSSHLGTSGGETGELFF
TRBV2	TRBD2	NA	TRBJ2-5	TGTGCCAGCAGTGGAACAGCCTGGACTAGCGAAGAAGAGACCCAGTACTTC	CASSGTAWTSEEETQYF
TRBV30	TRBD1	NA	TRBJ2-1	TGTGCCTGGAGTACCGACAGGGGCGTTTACAATGAGCAGTTCTTC	CAWSTDRGVYNEQFF
TRBV6-5	NA	NA	TRBJ2-7	TGTGCCAGCAGTTACTTGGGATCCTACGAGCAGTACTTC	CASSYLGSYEQYF
TRBV28	NA	NA	TRBJ1-2	TGTGCCAGCAGTCTCCGCTCCCGGGGGGTGGGTTACTTCAATGGCTACACCTTC	CASSLRSRGVGYFNGYTF
TRBV5-1	TRBD1	once	TRBJ2-7	TGCGCCAGCAGCTTCGGACAGGGCAGTAACGAGCAGTACTTC	CASSFGQGSNEQYF
TRBV2	NA	NA	TRBJ2-5	TGTGCCAGCAGTGAACTTCAAGAGACCCAGTACTTC	CASSELQETQYF
TRBV6-5	TRBD2	NA	TRBJ2-3	TGTGCCAGCAGTCAGCGGACTAGCGCAGATACGCAGTATTTT	CASSQRTSADTQYF
TRBV6-5	TRBD1	NA	TRBJ1-2	TGTGCCAGCAGTTACTCAACAGGGGGTATCCATGGCTACACCTTC	CASSYSTGGIHGYTF
TRBV19	TRBD1	NA	TRBJ1-5	TGTGCCAGTAGACCCCCGATTTGGCAGGGGGCCAATCAGCCCCAGCATTTT	CASRPPIWQGANQPQHF
TRBV7-2	NA	few	TRBJ1-1	TGTGCCAGCAGACCTGGGTGGGCGAGCACTGAAGCTTTCTTT	CASRPGWASTEAFF
TRBV13	TRBD1	NA	TRBJ2-7	TGTGCCAGCAGCTTAAGCCCGGGACAGGTCTCCTACGAGCAGTACTTC	CASSLSPGQVSYEQYF
TRBV5-1	TRBD1	NA	TRBJ1-2	TGCGCCAGCAGCCTCGGACAGGGAGCCCTATCTAACTATGGCTACACCTTC	CASSLGQGALSNYGYTF
TRBV19	TRBD2	NA	TRBJ2-1	TGTGCCAGTAGTATGGCTGCTAGCGGGGCGAAAAACCCCTACAATGAGCAGTTCTTC	CASSMAASGAKNPYNEQFF
TRBV15	NA	NA	TRBJ2-7	TGTGCCACCAGCAGAGGCACCTTCACCTACGAGCAGTACTTC	CATSRGTFTYEQYF
TRBV20-1	TRBD2	NA	TRBJ2-3	TGCAGTGCGAGTACTAGCGGGGGGAGAGATACGCAGTATTTT	CSASTSGGRDTQYF